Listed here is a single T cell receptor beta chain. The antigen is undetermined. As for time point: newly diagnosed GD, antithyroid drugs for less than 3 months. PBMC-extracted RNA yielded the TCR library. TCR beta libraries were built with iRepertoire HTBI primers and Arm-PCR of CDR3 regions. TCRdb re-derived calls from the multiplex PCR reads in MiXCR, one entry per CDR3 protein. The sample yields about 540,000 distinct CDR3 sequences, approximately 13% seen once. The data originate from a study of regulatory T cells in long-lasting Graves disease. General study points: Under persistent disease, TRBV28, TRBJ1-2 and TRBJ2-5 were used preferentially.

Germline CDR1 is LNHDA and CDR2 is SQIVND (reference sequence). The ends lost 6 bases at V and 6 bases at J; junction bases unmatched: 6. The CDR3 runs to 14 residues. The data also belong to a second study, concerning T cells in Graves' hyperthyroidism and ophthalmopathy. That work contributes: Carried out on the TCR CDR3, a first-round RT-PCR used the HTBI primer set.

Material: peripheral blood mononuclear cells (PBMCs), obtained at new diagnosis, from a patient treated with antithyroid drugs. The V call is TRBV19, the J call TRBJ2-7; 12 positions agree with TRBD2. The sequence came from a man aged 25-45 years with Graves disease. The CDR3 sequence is CASRRTSGMVEQYF. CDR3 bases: TGTGCCAGTAGAAGGACTAGCGGGATGGTCGAGCAGTACTTC.